The 20 T cell receptor beta chains below were found in one sample sequenced in a study of blood T cell repertoires in COVID-19. Some clones are missing from TCRdb's copy, which holds only in-frame ones; the method was immunoSEQ multiplex PCR. The sample includes roughly 310,000 clones, almost 90% seen only once; the top ten take less than 3.5%. What was sequenced was peripheral blood. All receptors come from a woman aged 30 to 39 with COVID-19, enrolled during active disease.

This chain uses TRBV9 with TRBJ2-1, with TRBD1 identical over 7 bases. CDR3 length: 14 amino acids. Losses at the gene ends were 2 bases for V and 7 bases for J; bases not matched to a gene: 6. CDR1 and CDR2 (germline): SGDLS, YYNGEE. The CDR3 DNA follows: TGTGCCAGCAGCGTTAGACAGGGAAGGAATGAGCAGTTCTTC. Translated, it gives CASSVRQGRNEQFF.

The genes are TRBV27 and TRBJ2-7, with TRBD1 identical over 8 bases. There are 14 residues in the CDR3. V lost 5 bases, J lost 3 bases, and 6 bases stayed unmatched. Looked up from germline, CDR1 is MNHEY and CDR2 is SMNVEV (reference sequence). CDR3 sequence reads: CASSLGQGHYEQYF. The CDR3 DNA reads TGTGCCAGCAGTCTAGGACAGGGCCACTACGAGCAGTACTTC.

A word on this clone: This sample also contains other DNA sequences that code for the same CDR3. The chain employs TRBV12-3 or TRBV12-4 and TRBJ1-5; D remains ambiguous. V dropped 3 bases and J dropped 2 bases, with 5 bases sitting between them. This CDR3 is built from 13 residues. CDR3 DNA: TGTGCCAGCAGTTTCGGTGGCAATCAGCCCCAGCATTTT. Translating it yields CASSFGGNQPQHF.

V usage is TRBV12-3 or TRBV12-4 and J usage is TRBJ2-7; 7 positions match TRBD2. This CDR3 region has 13 residues. With V trimmed by 8 bases and J by 1 base, 5 bases remained unmatched. The chain's CDR3 is CASGGGLSYEQYF. DNA for the CDR3: TGTGCCAGCGGGGGAGGGTTATCCTACGAGCAGTACTTC.

This chain uses TRBV28 with TRBJ2-7, with 8 positions matching TRBD2. V shed 7 bases, J shed 6 bases, and the junction held 5 bases outside the gene matches. CDR1 is MDHEN, CDR2 SYDVKM, per germline. CDR3 length: 12 amino acids. For the CDR3, the DNA is TGTGCCAGCACCTCGGGGGGGGGCGAGCAGTACTTC. Its translation is CASTSGGGEQYF.

The J gene is TRBJ2-3, the V gene TRBV24-1; D remains ambiguous. Germline V CDR1 and CDR2: KGHDR, SFDVKD. The CDR3 has 15 residues. Trimming removed 0 bases at V and 4 bases at J, with 10 bases between. CDR3 sequence reads: CATSDLVRNPDTQYF. As DNA, the CDR3 is TGTGCCACCAGTGATTTGGTGAGAAATCCAGATACGCAGTATTTT.

The chain is built from TRBV10-1 and TRBJ2-1, with 12 bases matching TRBD2. Trimming took 4 bases from V and 8 from J; bases not matched to a gene: 6. Per germline, CDR1 WNHNN and CDR2 SYGVQD (reference sequence). This CDR3 has 15 residues. The CDR3 here is CASSGMLAGGDEQFF. DNA for the CDR3: TGCGCCAGCAGTGGCATGCTAGCGGGGGGGGATGAGCAGTTCTTC.

The rearrangement links TRBV3-1 (or the pseudogene TRBV3-2) to TRBJ1-6; possible D gene TRBD1, 5 bases. The CDR3 spans 15 residues. V was pared by 0 bases and J by 12 bases, with 15 bases between. CDR1 and CDR2 from the germline V gene are LGHDT and YNNKEL (reference sequence). The DNA for the CDR3 is TGTGCCAGCAGCCAAGATCCCGCCGGGGGAAAACCCCTCCACTTT. This sequence encodes CASSQDPAGGKPLHF.

The chain links TRBV7-8 to TRBJ2-5, with D tentatively TRBD1 (6 bases). This CDR3 contains 16 residues. V gave up 4 bases and J gave up 5 bases, with 20 bases separating them. Germline assignment: CDR1 SGHVS and CDR2 FQNEAQ. Here the CDR3 reads CASSSFRAGTRETQYF. CDR3 nucleotide sequence: TGTGCCAGCAGCTCTTTCAGGGCCGGGACACGGGAGACCCAGTACTTC.

The V gene is TRBV10-3, the J gene TRBJ1-1, with 7 bases fitting TRBD1. This CDR3 has 16 amino acids. Germline V lookup: CDR1 ENHRY, CDR2 SYGVKD. J gave up 3 bases and V 3 bases, and 10 bases lay outside the gene matches. CDR3 region: CAISDEGRQGDTEAFF. The CDR3 DNA is TGTGCCATCAGTGACGAAGGCCGGCAGGGGGACACTGAAGCTTTCTTT.

This clone was counted once. J is TRBJ2-7 and V is TRBV7-9, with D possibly being TRBD1 (6 bases). The germline CDR1 and CDR2 sequences are SEHNR and FQNEAQ (reference sequence). The V end lost 3 bases, the J end lost 3 bases, and 15 bases lay between the germline ends. The CDR3 runs to 15 residues. CDR3 in DNA: TGTGCCAGCAGCTTTTCGGGACAAGGTATCTACGAGCAGTACTTC. Protein product: CASSFSGQGIYEQYF.

The chain uses TRBV7-2 and TRBJ2-7; 8 bases match TRBD1. The CDR3 is 17 amino acids. After removal of 5 bases from V and 3 bases from J, the junction contained 15 bases not matched to a gene. Germline loops: CDR1 SGHTA, CDR2 FQGNSA. The CDR3 region has the DNA TGTGCCAGCAGCCCCTATCCCAAATTACAGGGGGGCTACGAGCAGTACTTC. Translated, it gives CASSPYPKLQGGYEQYF.

The chain joins TRBV29-1 to TRBJ1-1; no reliable D call. Germline CDR1 and CDR2: SQVTM and ANQGSEA. The CDR3 has 13 amino acids. With 8 bases removed from V and 2 bases from J, the gap between germline ends came to 15 bases. CDR3 protein: CSSWVELNTEAFF. The CDR3 nucleotides are TGCAGCTCTTGGGTAGAACTAAACACTGAAGCTTTCTTT.

In its sample, this clone was seen a few times. The chain joins TRBV3-1 (or the pseudogene TRBV3-2) to TRBJ2-6, with D perhaps matching TRBD2 (5 bases). This CDR3 contains 15 residues. V was clipped by 3 bases and J by 1 base, with 7 bases between them. In germline, CDR1 is LGHDT, CDR2 YNNKEL (reference sequence). CDR3 nucleotides: TGTGCCAGCAGCCAGTGGGAGTCTGGGGCCAACGTCCTGACTTTC. Translated, it gives CASSQWESGANVLTF.

Written as DNA, the CDR3 is TGTGCCAGCAACCCCGGGACAGGGTACAATGAGCAGTTCTTC. It translates to CASNPGTGYNEQFF. V gene TRBV9 combines with J gene TRBJ2-1; 9 nucleotides align to TRBD1. V lost 6 bases and J lost 4; bases outside the gene matches: 5. This CDR3 contains 14 residues. Germline values: CDR1 SGDLS, CDR2 YYNGEE.

This chain connects TRBV5-1 to TRBJ2-1; 7 bases agree with TRBD2. Trimming took 0 bases from V and 5 from J; bases not matched to a gene: 8. The CDR3 has 16 residues. Germline CDR1 reads SGHRS; CDR2 reads YFSETQ. Here the CDR3 reads CASSLVGRETNNEQFF. The CDR3 DNA reads TGCGCCAGCAGCTTGGTCGGGCGGGAGACCAACAATGAGCAGTTCTTC.

The chain uses TRBV2 and TRBJ2-7; tentative D call: TRBD2 (6 bases). The CDR3 is 12 residues long. V lost 5 bases and J 6 bases, leaving 11 bases between the germline ends. Germline V gene data show CDR1 as SNHLY and CDR2 as FYNNEI. The CDR3 reads CASSTGTSEQYF. The CDR3 bases are TGTGCCAGCAGTACCGGGACTTCCGAGCAGTACTTC.

The CDR3 DNA is TGCGCCAGCAGCCAAGGGGGACTAGCGGGAGGGCGTCGGGCCGAGCAGTACTTC. This encodes CASSQGGLAGGRRAEQYF. The rearrangement uses TRBV4-1 and TRBJ2-7; TRBD2 matches at 16 bases. With 1 base clipped from V and 6 bases from J, the junction kept 9 bases outside the gene matches. Germline V CDR1 and CDR2: MGHRA, YSYEKL. The CDR3 runs 18 residues.

V is TRBV30 and J is TRBJ2-5, with D possibly TRBD1 on 5 matching bases. V dropped 3 bases and J dropped 3 bases, with 11 bases sitting between them. Germline V gene sequence: CDR1 GTSNPN, CDR2 SVGIG (reference sequence). The length of the CDR3 is 13 residues. Here the CDR3 reads CAWSWGFKETQYF. As DNA, the CDR3 is TGTGCCTGGAGCTGGGGCTTCAAAGAGACCCAGTACTTC.

This clone was seen just once. The chain combines TRBV6-1 with TRBJ1-1; tentatively, D is TRBD1 (6 bases). V lost 2 bases, J lost 2 bases, and 18 bases lay in between. Germline CDR1 is MNHNS and CDR2 is SASEGT. CDR3 length: 17 amino acids. The CDR3 region is CASSELGGVSSNTEAFF. The DNA of the CDR3 is TGTGCCAGCAGTGAACTTGGGGGCGTAAGTTCTAACACTGAAGCTTTCTTT.